The text below deals with one TCR beta chain. The data were taken from a study of cytomegalovirus exposure and HLA in healthy donors. V gave up 4 bases and J gave up 3 bases, with 10 bases separating them. This CDR3 comprises 14 residues. From germline, CDR1 is MNHNY and CDR2 SVGAGI (reference sequence). 60 Vbeta and 13 Jbeta primers were used in PCR. Sequenced by immunoSEQ multiplex PCR; TCRdb stores in-frame clones only, minus some. The sample has 110,000 or so clones, under 85% seen once. What was sequenced was PBMCs. This chain links TRBV6-6 with TRBJ2-1; D is possibly TRBD2 (5 bases). The TCR comes from a middle-aged man in good health and CMV-seronegative. CDR3 sequence (DNA): TGTGCCAGCAGTTGGGCTGGGAGCTACAATGAGCAGTTCTTC. Residues: CASSWAGSYNEQFF.